This TCR beta chain appears in the sequencing data of a study of cytomegalovirus exposure and HLA in healthy donors. Germline values: CDR1 SGHVS, CDR2 FQNEAQ. The J segment lost 1 base and the V segment lost 4 bases, leaving 5 bases of the junction unmatched. The CDR3 is made up of 15 amino acids. PCR employed 60 Vbeta and 13 Jbeta primers. TCRdb keeps only in-frame clones here, not all; method: immunoSEQ multiplex PCR. The data show under 250,000 clones, around 80% seen once. This clone was seen a handful of times. The antigen is undetermined. Study-wide points: What a later analysis reportedly showed was that an Asian-associated ancestry cluster had fewer N-insertions than the roughly 700-donor mean.

This chain joins TRBV7-8 and TRBJ2-7; 9 nucleotides line up with TRBD1. Sequencing was performed on PBMCs. This sequence originates from a boy under 10 years old in good health and CMV-seronegative. CDR3 protein: CASSSRTGDSYEQYF. DNA for the CDR3: TGTGCCAGCAGCTCCCGGACAGGGGATTCCTACGAGCAGTACTTC.